The 18 T cell receptor beta chains listed next were all sequenced from one sample in a study of T cell responses to AZD1222 COVID-19 vaccine. Libraries were prepared by immunoSEQ multiplex PCR; TCRdb keeps only in-frame clonotypes and omits some of them. The data show tens of thousands of clones, with 85% seen just once and 15% to 20% held by the top ten. The sequenced sample was peripheral blood, obtained on day 0 of MenACWY control vaccination. The source is an adult in good health.

The chain is built from TRBV28 and TRBJ2-2; the match to TRBD1 covers 8 bases. The trim removed 7 bases at V and 5 bases at J, leaving 6 bases unmatched. Germline CDR1 is MDHEN and CDR2 is SYDVKM. CDR3 length: 14 residues. The CDR3 protein is CASTGTGRTGELFF. DNA for the CDR3: TGTGCCAGCACCGGGACAGGAAGGACCGGGGAGCTGTTTTTT.

V is TRBV14 and J is TRBJ2-1; the D call may be TRBD1 or TRBD2 (5 bases each). Germline V gene data show CDR1 as SGHDN and CDR2 as FVKESK. Trimming removed 4 bases at V and 14 bases at J, with 15 bases between. The CDR3 runs 12 residues. CDR3 in amino acids: CASSPGPPWEFF. DNA for the CDR3: TGTGCCAGCAGCCCGGGACCCCCGTGGGAGTTCTTC.

This chain uses TRBV27 with TRBJ2-7, with D maybe TRBD1 (6 bases). The CDR3 loop spans 15 amino acids. V lost 2 bases and J 4 bases, leaving 15 bases between the germline ends. Looked up from germline, CDR1 is MNHEY and CDR2 is SMNVEV (reference sequence). CDR3 sequence (DNA): TGTGCCAGCAGTTTAATAGGGGACAACGGATACGAGCAGTACTTC. Translation gives CASSLIGDNGYEQYF.

This chain links TRBV19 with TRBJ2-7; possibly TRBD2 for D (7 bases). Germline V gene lookup returns CDR1 LNHDA and CDR2 SQIVND (reference sequence). V lost 5 bases, J lost 3 bases, and 14 bases lay in between. There are 14 residues in the CDR3. DNA of the CDR3: TGTGCCAGTAGTGCCTCGGGGGGCCTCTACGAGCAGTACTTC. Translating gives CASSASGGLYEQYF.

This chain uses TRBV6-4 with TRBJ2-2, with 7 bases identical to TRBD2. The CDR3 sequence is 16 residues long. J was trimmed by 1 base and V by 4 bases; bases with no gene match: 6. Germline V gives CDR1 MRHNA, CDR2 SNTAGT. CDR3 in amino acids: CASSGLTSENTGELFF. The CDR3 DNA reads TGTGCCAGCAGTGGCCTCACTAGCGAGAACACCGGGGAGCTGTTTTTT.

The genes are TRBV11-3 and TRBJ2-3; the match to TRBD2 covers 14 bases. The CDR3 contains 16 residues. Per germline, CDR1 SGHNT and CDR2 YENEEA. J lost 3 bases, V lost 5 bases, and 4 bases had no gene match. The CDR3 spells CASSIGTSGRTDTQYF. As DNA, the CDR3 is TGTGCCAGCAGCATAGGGACTAGCGGGAGAACAGATACGCAGTATTTT.

This chain connects TRBV28 to TRBJ2-1, with 7 positions matching TRBD1. V lost 5 bases and J lost 0; bases outside the gene matches: 4. Germline CDR1 MDHEN, CDR2 SYDVKM. The CDR3 runs 15 residues. CDR3 region: CASSNAGGSYNEQFF. The DNA for the CDR3 is TGTGCCAGCAGTAACGCAGGGGGCTCCTACAATGAGCAGTTCTTC.

The chain carries TRBV12-3 or TRBV12-4 and TRBJ1-3, with D unresolved. Trimming pared 4 bases from V and 2 bases from J, leaving 6 bases between. This CDR3 has 13 residues. CDR3: CASSWGTGNTIYF. DNA of the CDR3: TGTGCCAGCAGTTGGGGTACTGGAAACACCATATATTTT.

The chain links TRBV5-6 to TRBJ1-2, with D possibly being TRBD1 (5 bases). The germline CDR1 and CDR2 sequences are SGHDT and YYEEEE. V dropped 4 bases and J dropped 3 bases, with 10 bases sitting between them. The CDR3 loop spans 13 amino acids. The CDR3 sequence is CASSGDSYYGYTF. CDR3 sequence (DNA): TGTGCCAGCAGCGGTGACAGTTACTATGGCTACACCTTC.

This clone was detected only a few times. The chain uses TRBV5-6 and TRBJ2-3; D uncertain. The CDR3 loop spans 16 amino acids. V dropped 4 bases and J dropped 0 bases, with 15 bases sitting between them. Germline V gene sequence: CDR1 SGHDT, CDR2 YYEEEE. The CDR3 bases are TGTGCCAGCAGCAGCAAGCTTGCGGATAGCACAGATACGCAGTATTTT. Protein: CASSSKLADSTDTQYF.

This clone was seen a single time. This chain joins TRBV6-5 and TRBJ2-3, with no clear D. Germline V gives CDR1 MNHEY, CDR2 SVGAGI. V was clipped by 8 bases and J by 0 bases, with 9 bases between them. This CDR3 is built from 13 residues. The CDR3 DNA follows: TGTGCCAGCCTACACCGGAGCACAGATACGCAGTATTTT. As protein: CASLHRSTDTQYF.

The count of this clone is one. The CDR3 loop reads CASRPDGGYEKLFF. The CDR3 bases are TGTGCCAGCAGGCCTGACGGGGGGTATGAAAAACTGTTTTTT. V and J are TRBV6-2 or TRBV6-3 and TRBJ1-4; a possible D gene is TRBD1 (5 bases). Germline V CDR1 and CDR2: MNHEY, SVGEGT. The CDR3 consists of 14 residues. The V end was cut by 6 bases, the J end by 6 bases, with 14 bases between.

The chain uses TRBV4-3 and TRBJ2-5; D perhaps matches TRBD1 (5 bases). Germline CDR1 is LGHNA and CDR2 is YSLEER. The CDR3 contains 16 residues. The V and J ends lost 0 bases and 0 bases respectively, with 11 bases between them. CDR3 nucleotide sequence: TGCGCCAGCAGCCAAGATTTCGACAGTTACCAAGAGACCCAGTACTTC. This gives the protein CASSQDFDSYQETQYF.

The rearrangement links TRBV7-2 to TRBJ2-7, with a weak D call TRBD1 (6 bases). Germline loops: CDR1 SGHTA, CDR2 FQGNSA. The CDR3 sequence is 16 residues long. V lost 2 bases and J 4 bases, leaving 18 bases between the germline ends. CDR3 amino acids: CASSLTRTERGYEQYF. In DNA, the CDR3 is TGTGCCAGCAGCTTAACACGGACAGAGCGTGGGTACGAGCAGTACTTC.

The genes are TRBV6-5 and TRBJ2-7, with D hard to call. Trimming took 0 bases from V and 2 from J, leaving 11 bases between them. Looked up from germline, CDR1 is MNHEY and CDR2 is SVGAGI. This CDR3 region has 15 residues. The CDR3: CASSYSDGATYEQYF. The DNA of the CDR3 is TGTGCCAGCAGTTACTCGGACGGAGCAACCTACGAGCAGTACTTC.

The chain employs TRBV18 and TRBJ2-3; 7 bases fit TRBD2. Germline V CDR1 and CDR2: KGHSH, LQKENI. This CDR3 is 15 amino acids long. Unmatched junction bases numbered 4, after V lost 3 bases and J lost 1 base. The CDR3 DNA reads as TGTGCCAGCTCACCGAGCGGGGCCCGCACAGATACGCAGTATTTT. Its translation: CASSPSGARTDTQYF.

V and J are TRBV15 and TRBJ2-1, with 7 positions matching TRBD2. Germline V gives CDR1 LNHNV, CDR2 YYDKDF (reference sequence). The trim removed 0 bases at V and 3 bases at J, leaving 2 bases unmatched. CDR3 length equals 15 residues. CDR3 DNA: TGTGCCACCAGCAGAGATGGGGGGGGCTACAATGAGCAGTTCTTC. It translates to CATSRDGGGYNEQFF. Full variable domain (remainder filled in from reference TRBV15 and TRBJ2-1): DAMVIQNPRYQVTQFGKPVTLSCSQTLNHNVMYWYQQKSSQAPKLLFHYYDKDFNNEADTPDNFQSRRPNTSFCFLDIRSPGLGDTAMYLCATSRDGGGYNEQFFGPGTRLTVL.

The rearrangement joins TRBV7-2 to TRBJ1-1; tentative D call: TRBD1 (5 bases). CDR3 length: 13 amino acids. Germline V CDR1 and CDR2: SGHTA, FQGNSA. V was clipped by 5 bases and J by 1 base, with 8 bases between them. The CDR3 loop is CASSHDRNTEAFF. CDR3 sequence (DNA): TGTGCCAGCAGCCACGACAGGAACACTGAAGCTTTCTTT. Combining the CDR3 with reference TRBV7-2 and TRBJ1-1 gives the whole variable domain GAGVSQSPSNKVTEKGKDVELRCDPISGHTALYWYRQSLGQGLEFLIYFQGNSAPDKSGLPSDRFSAERTGGSVSTLTIQRTQQEDSAVYLCASSHDRNTEAFFGQGTRLTVV.